This T cell receptor beta chain comes out of a study of blood T cells in healthy people across ages. Alongside a J-beta primer mix, a sample-barcoded 5' primer served in a second PCR lasting about 6 to 11 cycles. TCRdb reprocessed the 5' RACE reads via MiXCR and lists one record per CDR3 protein. The table shows hundreds of thousands of distinct CDR3 sequences, with over 45% occurring only once. This CDR3 is 14 amino acids long. Between the trimmed V and J ends, which lost 6 bases and 0 bases, there was a span of 9 bases. In germline, CDR1 is MNHNY, CDR2 SVGAGI (reference sequence). This chain links TRBV6-6 with TRBJ1-5, with a possible D match to TRBD1 (6 bases). The receptor comes from a man in his thirties or forties in good health. Specimen: blood. The CDR3 nucleotides read TGTGCCAGCAGGGAACAGGGTAGCAATCAGCCCCAGCATTTT. Protein: CASREQGSNQPQHF.